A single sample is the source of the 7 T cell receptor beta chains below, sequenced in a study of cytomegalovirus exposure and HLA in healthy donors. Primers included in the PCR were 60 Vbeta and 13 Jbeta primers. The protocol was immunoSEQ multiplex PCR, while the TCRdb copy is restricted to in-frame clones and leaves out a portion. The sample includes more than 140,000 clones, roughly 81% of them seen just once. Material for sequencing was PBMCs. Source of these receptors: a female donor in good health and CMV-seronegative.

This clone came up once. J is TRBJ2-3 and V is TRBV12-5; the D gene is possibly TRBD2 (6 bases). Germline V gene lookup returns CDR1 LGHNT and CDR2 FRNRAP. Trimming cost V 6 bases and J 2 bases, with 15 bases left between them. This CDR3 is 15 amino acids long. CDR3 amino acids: CASGRSGTYTDTQYF. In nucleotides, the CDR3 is TGTGCTAGTGGAAGATCCGGGACTTACACAGATACGCAGTATTTT.

The CDR3 loop is CASRRGTGGTYEQYF. The CDR3 DNA sequence: TGTGCCAGCAGACGTGGGACAGGGGGCACCTACGAGCAGTACTTC. The chain combines TRBV2 with TRBJ2-7; TRBD1 matches at 12 bases. Germline assignment: CDR1 SNHLY and CDR2 FYNNEI. CDR3 length: 15 amino acids. J gave up 2 bases and V 6 bases, and 5 bases lay outside the gene matches.

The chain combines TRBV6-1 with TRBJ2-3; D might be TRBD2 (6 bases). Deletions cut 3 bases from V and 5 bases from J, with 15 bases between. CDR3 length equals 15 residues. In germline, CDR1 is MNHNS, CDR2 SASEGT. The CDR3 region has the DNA TGTGCCAGCAGTGACCCCGGGACTGCCGAAGATACGCAGTATTTT. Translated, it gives CASSDPGTAEDTQYF.

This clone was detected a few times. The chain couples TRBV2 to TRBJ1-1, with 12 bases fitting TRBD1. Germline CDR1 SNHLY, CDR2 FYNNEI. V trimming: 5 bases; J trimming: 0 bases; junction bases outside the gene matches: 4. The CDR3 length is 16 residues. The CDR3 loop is CASSPGTGGMNTEAFF. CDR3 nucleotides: TGTGCCAGCAGTCCCGGGACAGGGGGCATGAACACTGAAGCTTTCTTT. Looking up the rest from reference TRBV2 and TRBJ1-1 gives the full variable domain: EPEVTQTPSHQVTQMGQEVILRCVPISNHLYFYWYRQILGQKVEFLVSFYNNEISEKSEIFDDQFSVERPDGSNFTLKIRSTKLEDSAMYFCASSPGTGGMNTEAFFGQGTRLTVV.

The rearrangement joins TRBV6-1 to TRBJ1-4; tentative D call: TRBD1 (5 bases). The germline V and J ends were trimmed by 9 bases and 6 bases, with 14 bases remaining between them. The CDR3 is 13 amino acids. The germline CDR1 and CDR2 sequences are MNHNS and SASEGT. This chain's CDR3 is CARERTQDEKLFF. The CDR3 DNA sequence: TGTGCCAGGGAAAGGACACAGGATGAAAAACTGTTTTTT.

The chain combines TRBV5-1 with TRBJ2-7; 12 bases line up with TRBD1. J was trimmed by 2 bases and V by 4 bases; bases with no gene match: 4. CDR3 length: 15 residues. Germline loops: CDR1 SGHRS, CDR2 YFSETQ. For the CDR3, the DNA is TGCGCCAGCAGCATCCGGGACAGGGGGCCCTACGAGCAGTACTTC. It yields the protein CASSIRDRGPYEQYF.

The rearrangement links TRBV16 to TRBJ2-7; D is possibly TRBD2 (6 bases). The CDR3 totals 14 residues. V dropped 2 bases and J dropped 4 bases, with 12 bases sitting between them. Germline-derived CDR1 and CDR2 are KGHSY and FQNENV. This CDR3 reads CASSQGLPKYEQYF. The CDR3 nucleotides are TGTGCCAGCAGCCAAGGACTACCGAAGTACGAGCAGTACTTC.